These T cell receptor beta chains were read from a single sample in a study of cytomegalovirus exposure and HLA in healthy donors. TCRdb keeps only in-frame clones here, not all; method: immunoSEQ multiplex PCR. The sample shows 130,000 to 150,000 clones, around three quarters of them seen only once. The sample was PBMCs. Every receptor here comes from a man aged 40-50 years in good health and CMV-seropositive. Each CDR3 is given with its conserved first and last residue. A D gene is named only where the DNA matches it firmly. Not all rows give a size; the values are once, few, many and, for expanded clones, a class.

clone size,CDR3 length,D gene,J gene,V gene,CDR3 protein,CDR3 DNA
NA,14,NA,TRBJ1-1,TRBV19,CASSIGPGNTEAFF,TGTGCCAGTAGTATTGGCCCAGGGAACACTGAAGCTTTCTTT
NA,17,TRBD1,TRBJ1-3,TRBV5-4,CASSLRPQGAGGNTIYF,TGTGCCAGCAGCTTGCGGCCACAGGGGGCGGGTGGAAACACCATATATTTT
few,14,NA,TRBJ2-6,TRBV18,CASSPGSGANVLTF,TGTGCCAGCTCACCCGGGTCCGGGGCCAACGTCCTGACTTTC
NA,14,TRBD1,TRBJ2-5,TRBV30,CAWSRTGAVGTQYF,TGTGCCTGGAGCCGTACAGGGGCGGTGGGGACCCAGTACTTC
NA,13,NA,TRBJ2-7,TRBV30,CAWSGEFSYEQYF,TGTGCCTGGAGTGGGGAGTTTTCCTACGAGCAGTACTTC
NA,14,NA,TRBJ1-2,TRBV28,CASSSPDTSRGYTF,TGTGCCAGCAGTTCCCCAGACACGTCAAGAGGCTACACCTTC
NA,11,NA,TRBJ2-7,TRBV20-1,CSARDRRGTYF,TGCAGTGCTAGAGATCGGAGGGGAACGTACTTC
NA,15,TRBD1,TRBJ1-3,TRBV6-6,CASTPTGAFGNTIYF,TGTGCCAGCACCCCTACAGGGGCCTTCGGAAACACCATATATTTT
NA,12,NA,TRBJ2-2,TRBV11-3,CASSGDSTELFF,TGTGCCAGCTCGGGGGACAGTACGGAGCTGTTTTTT
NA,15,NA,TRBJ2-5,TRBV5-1,CASSLDSQLKETQYF,TGCGCCAGCAGCTTGGACAGCCAACTGAAGGAGACCCAGTACTTC
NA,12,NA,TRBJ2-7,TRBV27,CASRSMFYEQYF,TGTGCCAGCAGAAGCATGTTCTACGAGCAGTACTTC
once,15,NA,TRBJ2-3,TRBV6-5,CASSPSGGPTDTQYF,TGTGCCAGCAGTCCGTCCGGGGGGCCTACAGATACGCAGTATTTT
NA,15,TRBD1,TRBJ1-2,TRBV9,CASSGTGVKGNGYTF,TGTGCCAGCAGCGGAACAGGGGTGAAGGGAAATGGCTACACCTTC
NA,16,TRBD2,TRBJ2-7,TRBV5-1,CASSLDRGTSGIEQYF,TGCGCCAGCAGCTTGGATCGTGGGACTAGCGGGATCGAGCAGTACTTC
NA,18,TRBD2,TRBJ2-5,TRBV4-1,CASSQESPLAGAAETQYF,TGCGCCAGCAGCCAAGAATCCCCCCTAGCGGGAGCGGCAGAGACCCAGTACTTC
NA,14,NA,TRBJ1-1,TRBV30,CAWSVRSLNTEAFF,TGTGCCTGGAGTGTAAGGAGCTTGAACACTGAAGCTTTCTTT
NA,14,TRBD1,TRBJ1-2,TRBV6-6,CASSWTGTNYGYTF,TGTGCCAGCAGTTGGACAGGGACTAACTATGGCTACACCTTC
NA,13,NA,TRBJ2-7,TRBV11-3,CASSSYRDYEQYF,TGTGCCAGCAGCTCCTACAGGGACTACGAGCAGTACTTC
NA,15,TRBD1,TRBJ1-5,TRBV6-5,CASLLAGGLNQPQHF,TGTGCCAGCCTCCTGGCAGGGGGACTCAATCAGCCCCAGCATTTT
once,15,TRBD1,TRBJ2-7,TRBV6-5,CASSSQGAMVDEQYF,TGTGCCAGCAGTTCGCAGGGGGCGATGGTTGACGAGCAGTACTTC
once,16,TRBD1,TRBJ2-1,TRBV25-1,CASSPPGTGDYNEQFF,TGTGCCAGCAGTCCCCCCGGGACAGGGGACTACAATGAGCAGTTCTTC
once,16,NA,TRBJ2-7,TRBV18,CASSPSPVGGGYEQYF,TGTGCCAGCTCACCATCCCCTGTGGGAGGGGGGTACGAGCAGTACTTC
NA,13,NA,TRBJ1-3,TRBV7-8,CASSLAGGNTIYF,TGTGCCAGCAGCTTAGCGGGCGGAAACACCATATATTTT
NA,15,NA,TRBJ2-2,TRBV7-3,CASSWMGGQTGELFF,TGTGCCAGCAGCTGGATGGGGGGGCAGACCGGGGAGCTGTTTTTT
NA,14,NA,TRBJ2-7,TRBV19,CASSIYVEHYEQYF,TGTGCCAGTAGTATATATGTTGAACACTACGAGCAGTACTTC
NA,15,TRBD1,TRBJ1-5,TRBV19,CASTRDRGLNQPQHF,TGTGCCAGTACCCGGGACAGGGGGCTAAATCAGCCCCAGCATTTT
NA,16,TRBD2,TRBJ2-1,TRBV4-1,CASSQELAGSYNEQFF,TGCGCCAGCAGCCAAGAACTAGCGGGTTCCTACAATGAGCAGTTCTTC
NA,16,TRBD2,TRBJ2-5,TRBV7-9,CASSPGRREGRKTQYF,TGTGCCAGCAGCCCAGGGAGGCGGGAGGGCCGAAAGACCCAGTACTTC
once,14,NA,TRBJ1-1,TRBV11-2,CASSLEGGGTEAFF,TGTGCCAGCAGCTTAGAAGGGGGTGGCACTGAAGCTTTCTTT
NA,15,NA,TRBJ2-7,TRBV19,CASSRTDGGSYEQYF,TGTGCCAGTAGCCGGACGGACGGAGGGTCCTACGAGCAGTACTTC
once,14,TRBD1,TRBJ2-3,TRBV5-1,CASSSGTDTDTQYF,TGCGCCAGCAGCTCCGGGACAGACACAGATACGCAGTATTTT
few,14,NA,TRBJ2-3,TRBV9,CASSAPRFTDTQYF,TGTGCCAGCAGCGCCCCCAGGTTCACAGATACGCAGTATTTT
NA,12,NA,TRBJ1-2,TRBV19,CASSIAGRGYTF,TGTGCCAGTAGTATAGCAGGCCGGGGCTACACCTTC
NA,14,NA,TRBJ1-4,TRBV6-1,CASRSTGNGEKLFF,TGTGCCAGCAGGTCGACAGGTAACGGTGAAAAACTGTTTTTT
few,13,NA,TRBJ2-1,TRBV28,CASGVSAYNEQFF,TGTGCCAGCGGAGTAAGCGCCTACAATGAGCAGTTCTTC
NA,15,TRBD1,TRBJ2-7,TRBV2,CASSEGWGQDYEQYF,TGTGCCAGCAGCGAGGGTTGGGGACAGGACTACGAGCAGTACTTC
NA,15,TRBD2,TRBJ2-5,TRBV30,CAWNSGLAVKETQYF,TGTGCCTGGAACTCGGGACTAGCGGTTAAAGAGACCCAGTACTTC
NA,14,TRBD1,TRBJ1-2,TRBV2,CASSVTGGQNGYTF,TGTGCCAGCAGCGTAACAGGGGGGCAAAATGGCTACACCTTC
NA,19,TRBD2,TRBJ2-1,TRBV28,CASSPQGLAGINFYNEQFF,TGTGCCAGCAGCCCACAAGGACTAGCGGGAATCAACTTTTACAATGAGCAGTTCTTC
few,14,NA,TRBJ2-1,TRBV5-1,CASSPASRGNEQFF,TGCGCCAGCAGCCCGGCTAGCAGGGGCAATGAGCAGTTCTTC
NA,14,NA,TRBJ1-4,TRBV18,CASSPAGGGEKLFF,TGTGCCAGCTCACCAGCCGGAGGAGGGGAAAAACTGTTTTTT
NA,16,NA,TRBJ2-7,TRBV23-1,CASSPDRFAKPYEQYF,TGCGCCAGCAGTCCTGACAGATTTGCAAAACCCTACGAGCAGTACTTC
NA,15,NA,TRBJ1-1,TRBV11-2,CASSLGGQVNTEAFF,TGTGCCAGCAGCTTGGGGGGGCAGGTTAACACTGAAGCTTTCTTT
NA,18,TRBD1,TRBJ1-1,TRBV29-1,CSVETWVGQGSVNTEAFF,TGCAGCGTTGAAACGTGGGTGGGACAGGGTTCGGTGAACACTGAAGCTTTCTTT
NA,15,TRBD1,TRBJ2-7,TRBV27,CASRTSTGSHYEQYF,TGTGCCAGCAGGACCTCGACAGGGTCCCACTACGAGCAGTACTTC
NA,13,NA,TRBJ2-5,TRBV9,CASESAQGKTQYF,TGTGCCAGCGAATCAGCGCAGGGCAAGACCCAGTACTTC
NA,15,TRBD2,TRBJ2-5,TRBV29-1,CSVPTRTRGEETQYF,TGCAGCGTTCCAACCCGGACTAGAGGTGAAGAGACCCAGTACTTC
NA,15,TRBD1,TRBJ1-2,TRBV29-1,CSVDPGQAGNYGYTF,TGCAGCGTCGACCCCGGACAGGCTGGTAACTATGGCTACACCTTC
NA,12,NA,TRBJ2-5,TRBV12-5,CASGLDKGAQYF,TGTGCTAGTGGTTTGGACAAGGGGGCCCAGTACTTC
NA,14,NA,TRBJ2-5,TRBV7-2,CASSLGGRGETQYF,TGTGCCAGCAGCTTAGGGGGGCGCGGAGAGACCCAGTACTTC
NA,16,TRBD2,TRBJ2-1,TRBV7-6,CASSYRAGARGNEQFF,TGTGCCAGCAGCTACCGGGCGGGAGCAAGGGGCAATGAGCAGTTCTTC
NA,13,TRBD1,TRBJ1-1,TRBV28,CASSLDRDTEAFF,TGTGCCAGCAGTCTAGACAGGGACACTGAAGCTTTCTTT
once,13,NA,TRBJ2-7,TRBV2,CASSRGPRHEQYF,TGTGCCAGCAGTAGAGGGCCGAGGCACGAGCAGTACTTC
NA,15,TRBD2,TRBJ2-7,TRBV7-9,CASSWGTSGMYEQYF,TGTGCCAGCAGCTGGGGGACTAGCGGGATGTACGAGCAGTACTTC
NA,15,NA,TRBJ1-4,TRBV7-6,CASSLAAGENEKLFF,TGTGCCAGCAGCTTGGCTGCGGGGGAAAATGAAAAACTGTTTTTT
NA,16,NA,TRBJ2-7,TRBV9,CASSVVSGLYSYEQYF,TGTGCCAGCAGCGTAGTGTCGGGGTTGTACTCCTACGAGCAGTACTTC
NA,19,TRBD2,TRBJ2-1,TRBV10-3,CAISDQTSGSSYSYNEQFF,TGTGCCATCAGTGACCAAACTAGCGGGAGCTCTTACTCCTACAATGAGCAGTTCTTC